This TCR beta chain was recovered during a study of blood T cell repertoires in COVID-19. The V gene end was trimmed by 5 bases and the J gene end by 13 bases; junction bases not matched to a gene: 9. This CDR3 has 13 residues. Germline CDR1 is KGHDR and CDR2 is SFDVKD. In the original analysis: Amplification of reference gene primers was used by the study to estimate nucleated cell counts. Some clones are missing from TCRdb's copy, which holds only in-frame ones; the method was immunoSEQ multiplex PCR. The V and J calls and the clone size are those of that table, but D and trimming were determined from the DNA. The data show over 250,000 clones, 65% to 90% seen once.

Sequencing was performed on peripheral blood. The rearrangement joins TRBV24-1 to TRBJ2-1; 8 bases match TRBD2. The origin of this receptor is a woman between 65 and 79 years old with COVID-19, enrolled during active disease. In nucleotides, the CDR3 is TGTGCCACCAGTGGGACACGGGGGGGCGGTCAGTTCTTC. It codes for CATSGTRGGGQFF.